The 6 T cell receptor beta chains listed next were all sequenced from one sample in a study of blood T cell repertoires in COVID-19. Data came from immunoSEQ multiplex PCR; TCRdb stores just in-frame clones and leaves some out. The sample has fewer than 150,000 clones; under 90% are singletons. The sequencing sample was made of peripheral blood. These receptors were taken from a woman older than 75 in a cohort sampled during active or convalescent COVID-19.

The V and J genes are TRBV29-1 and TRBJ1-1; tentatively, D is TRBD1 (5 bases). Per the germline V gene, CDR1 is SQVTM and CDR2 is ANQGSEA. The CDR3 totals 13 residues. V lost 8 bases, J lost 3 bases, and 16 bases lay in between. CDR3 residues: CSTRTGIYTEAFF. The CDR3, as DNA: TGCAGCACACGAACAGGTATCTACACTGAAGCTTTCTTT.

The J gene is TRBJ2-1, the V gene TRBV7-7; D is uncertain. The CDR3 runs to 13 residues. The germline V and J ends were trimmed by 0 bases and 6 bases, with 6 bases remaining between them. The germline V gene has CDR1 SSHAT and CDR2 FNYEAQ (reference sequence). CDR3 in DNA: TGTGCCAGCAGCTTAGCTAGCTTCAATGAGCAGTTCTTC. It is translated as CASSLASFNEQFF. Full variable domain (missing parts from reference TRBV7-7 and TRBJ2-1): GAGVSQSPRYKVTKRGQDVTLRCDPISSHATLYWYQQALGQGPEFLTYFNYEAQPDKSGLPSDRFSAERPEGSISTLTIQRTEQRDSAMYRCASSLASFNEQFFGPGTRLTVL.

CDR3 sequence reads: CASSGQNSGANVLTF. CDR3 DNA: TGTGCCAGCAGCGGGCAGAACTCTGGGGCCAACGTCCTGACTTTC. The chain employs TRBV7-9 and TRBJ2-6; D is unresolved. The germline V gene encodes CDR1 SEHNR and CDR2 FQNEAQ (reference sequence). This CDR3 has 15 amino acids. V gave up 5 bases and J gave up 0 bases, with 8 bases separating them.

This rearrangement joins TRBV19 to TRBJ2-3; possible D gene TRBD2, 6 bases. Germline values: CDR1 LNHDA, CDR2 SQIVND (reference sequence). V lost 4 bases, J lost 1 base, and 12 bases lay in between. The CDR3 spans 15 residues. The DNA of the CDR3 is TGTGCCAGTAGTAGTGTGGGCGGGGGCACAGATACGCAGTATTTT. Its protein product is CASSSVGGGTDTQYF. Looking up the rest from reference TRBV19 and TRBJ2-3 gives the full variable domain: DGGITQSPKYLFRKEGQNVTLSCEQNLNHDAMYWYRQDPGQGLRLIYYSQIVNDFQKGDIAEGYSVSREKKESFPLTVTSAQKNPTAFYLCASSSVGGGTDTQYFGPGTRLTVL.

CDR3: CASSKSEGANTEAFF. CDR3 bases: TGTGCCAGCAGCAAATCTGAGGGGGCAAACACTGAAGCTTTCTTT. V and J are TRBV5-8 and TRBJ1-1; 7 bases align to TRBD1. This CDR3 is built from 15 residues. The V gene end was trimmed by 4 bases and the J gene end by 2 bases; junction bases not matched to a gene: 8. Germline CDR1 is SGHTS and CDR2 is YDEGEE.

The CDR3: CASSIGAGTMNTEAFF. The CDR3 DNA reads TGTGCCAGTAGTATAGGTGCGGGTACCATGAACACTGAAGCTTTCTTT. V is TRBV19 and J is TRBJ1-1; D gene uncertain. The V gene lost 1 base and the J gene lost 0 bases, with 12 bases spanning the gap. The CDR3 is made up of 16 amino acids. Germline lookup yields CDR1 LNHDA and CDR2 SQIVND (reference sequence).